These 17 T cell receptor beta chains originate from one sample sequenced in a study of T cells in Graves' hyperthyroidism and ophthalmopathy (dated by TCRdb to about 2019). The method was multiplex PCR. The reads were generated on an Illumina HiSeq 2000. TCR beta CDR3 regions were amplified from RNA transcripts. The TCR CDR3 was subjected to a first round of RT-PCR using the HTBI primer set and the Qiagen OneStep RT-PCR kit. TCRdb reworked the public reads: Q25 trimming with fastp, MiXCR clone assembly, productive beta chains retained. For every CDR3 protein sequence, its rows merge into one entry that carries the most common genes and DNA. Here the sample has hundreds of thousands of distinct CDR3 sequences; 15% to 20% occur a single time. Clones ranked in the top ten supply 3.8% of the sample. Material for sequencing was blood. The receptor source for this set is a woman aged 25 to 39 with Graves' hyperthyroidism.

The chain links TRBV30 to TRBJ1-1; D gene uncertain. Germline V gives CDR1 GTSNPN, CDR2 SVGIG (reference sequence). The V and J ends lost 2 bases and 9 bases respectively, with 13 bases between them. This CDR3 contains 12 residues. For the CDR3, the DNA is TGTGCCTGGAGTCGGGGTTGGGCACAAGCTTTCTTT. Amino acid sequence: CAWSRGWAQAFF. The complete variable domain, with remaining parts taken from reference TRBV30 and TRBJ1-1, reads SQTIHQWPATLVQPVGSPLSLECTVEGTSNPNLYWYRQAAGRGLQLLFYSVGIGQISSEVPQNLSASRPQDRQFILSSKKLLLSDSGFYLCAWSRGWAQAFFGQGTRLTVV.

This clonotype was recorded at least ten times. This sequence joins TRBV20-1 and TRBJ2-1; 7 nucleotides match TRBD2. The CDR3 extends over 15 amino acids. Germline CDR1 and CDR2: DFQATT and SNEGSKA (reference sequence). V shed 2 bases and J 2 bases; nucleotides not matched to a gene: 6. CDR3 bases: TGCAGTGCTAGATTGGGCGGGAGACCCTACAATGAGCAGTTCTTC. This codes for CSARLGGRPYNEQFF.

This clonotype has at least ten counts. The DNA for the CDR3 is TGTGCCAGCAGTTTATCCCCAGGGACTGGGAACACCGGGGAGCTGTTTTTT. Residues: CASSLSPGTGNTGELFF. This chain joins TRBV28 and TRBJ2-2, with D possibly being TRBD2 (6 bases). V was pared by 1 base and J by 1 base, with 13 bases between. CDR3 length: 17 residues. Germline CDR1 is MDHEN and CDR2 is SYDVKM.

Ten or more counts support this clonotype. The chain joins TRBV20-1 to TRBJ2-7; D remains ambiguous. Germline CDR1 reads DFQATT; CDR2 reads SNEGSKA (reference sequence). The CDR3 covers 15 residues. V dropped 0 bases and J dropped 2 bases, with 14 bases sitting between them. The CDR3 DNA follows: TGCAGTGCTAGAGATAATAGACAAGTTACCTACGAGCAGTACTTC. Translation gives CSARDNRQVTYEQYF.

There are many counts of this clonotype. The rearrangement links TRBV28 to TRBJ1-5; 9 bases are a match to TRBD1. This CDR3 is built from 16 residues. Germline CDR1 MDHEN, CDR2 SYDVKM. V shed 3 bases, J shed 6 bases, and the junction held 9 bases outside the gene matches. CDR3: CASSFNRGLKGQPQHF. In DNA, the CDR3 is TGTGCCAGCAGTTTTAACAGGGGGCTGAAGGGTCAGCCCCAGCATTTT.

This CDR3 reads CAISESGGSSGEQYF. CDR3 bases: TGTGCCATCAGTGAGTCGGGCGGGAGTAGTGGCGAGCAGTACTTC. The V call is TRBV10-3, the J call TRBJ2-7, with 7 bases matching TRBD2. This CDR3 has 15 amino acids. V shed 0 bases and J 6 bases; nucleotides not matched to a gene: 8. The germline V gene encodes CDR1 ENHRY and CDR2 SYGVKD.

There are many counts of this clonotype. The chain carries TRBV28 and TRBJ2-3; 9 positions match TRBD2. Germline CDR1 MDHEN, CDR2 SYDVKM. The CDR3 is 12 amino acids. V trimming: 6 bases; J trimming: 10 bases; junction bases outside the gene matches: 5. CDR3 amino acids: CASSPGGGAQYF. As DNA, the CDR3 is TGTGCCAGCAGCCCGGGCGGGGGGGCGCAGTATTTT.

This clonotype was seen at least ten times. The gene calls are TRBV12-3 or TRBV12-4 and TRBJ1-1; D is ambiguous. The ends were cut back, 6 bases at V and 0 bases at J, with 14 bases in the middle. The CDR3 sequence is 15 residues long. The CDR3 reads CASSLIRPLNTEAFF. The CDR3 DNA is TGTGCCAGCAGCTTGATAAGGCCTCTGAACACTGAAGCTTTCTTT.

This clonotype was counted between two and nine times. V and J are TRBV6-1 and TRBJ2-1; perhaps TRBD1 as D (6 bases). V lost 6 bases to trimming and J lost 0 bases, with 9 bases between them. This CDR3 has 14 amino acids. The germline CDR1 and CDR2 sequences are MNHNS and SASEGT. The CDR3 here is CASSGQSSYNEQFF. Written as DNA, the CDR3 is TGTGCCAGCAGCGGACAGAGCTCCTACAATGAGCAGTTCTTC.

This clonotype came up many times. The CDR3 DNA sequence: TGCAGTGCTGGCGGGACAGGCGTCTCCTACGAGCAGTACTTC. Amino acids: CSAGGTGVSYEQYF. The rearrangement joins TRBV20-1 to TRBJ2-7; 8 bases line up with TRBD1. This CDR3 has 14 amino acids. CDR1 DFQATT and CDR2 SNEGSKA come from the germline V gene (reference sequence). With V trimmed by 5 bases and J by 0 bases, 6 bases remained unmatched.

This clonotype was picked up many times. This chain joins TRBV12-3 or TRBV12-4 and TRBJ2-1, with D tentatively TRBD2 (5 bases). This CDR3 region has 16 residues. The V and J ends lost 6 bases and 0 bases respectively, with 15 bases between them. The DNA for the CDR3 is TGTGCCAGCAGCCCCAAGCGGAGCAGCTCCTACAATGAGCAGTTCTTC. It codes for CASSPKRSSSYNEQFF.

The chain recombines TRBV20-1 with TRBJ2-2; 13 nucleotides line up with TRBD2. Germline trimming cut 1 base from V and 2 bases from J; bases unmatched to any gene: 4. Germline CDR1 DFQATT, CDR2 SNEGSKA (reference sequence). This CDR3 has 17 residues. This CDR3 is CSARGGLAGLNTGELFF. The CDR3 nucleotides are TGCAGTGCTAGAGGGGGACTAGCGGGGCTCAACACCGGGGAGCTGTTTTTT.

In this sample, this clonotype turned up a few times. The rearrangement uses TRBV18 and TRBJ2-3, with unresolved D. V was trimmed by 4 bases and J by 0 bases, leaving 14 bases between them. The CDR3 contains 16 residues. Germline loops: CDR1 KGHSH, CDR2 LQKENI. The CDR3 is CASSRRPSTSTDTQYF. In DNA form, the CDR3 reads TGTGCCAGCTCACGAAGGCCGTCGACTAGCACAGATACGCAGTATTTT.

The chain combines TRBV5-8 with TRBJ2-7, with TRBD2 identical over 7 bases. Per the germline V gene, CDR1 is SGHTS and CDR2 is YDEGEE. CDR3 length equals 14 residues. Trimming at V came to 5 bases and at J to 0 bases, leaving 5 bases not matched to a gene. The CDR3 region is CASSHGTISYEQYF. The DNA of the CDR3 is TGTGCCAGCAGTCACGGGACTATCTCCTACGAGCAGTACTTC.

This clonotype was counted at least ten times. The chain is built from TRBV7-9 and TRBJ2-5; 10 bases align to TRBD2. CDR1 is SEHNR, CDR2 FQNEAQ, per germline (reference sequence). The CDR3 runs 13 residues. V dropped 5 bases and J dropped 13; count of bases not matched to a gene: 10. Written as DNA, the CDR3 is TGTGCCAGCAGCCGCTGGACTAGCGGAAGGTGGTACTTC. It translates to CASSRWTSGRWYF.

This clonotype was detected only once. This chain connects TRBV28 to TRBJ2-7; 8 nucleotides align to TRBD2. The CDR3 length is 14 residues. Germline CDR1 MDHEN, CDR2 SYDVKM. With V trimmed by 7 bases and J by 5 bases, 10 bases remained unmatched. Written as DNA, the CDR3 is TGTGCCAGCAATCCCGGCGGGAGGAACGACGAGCAGTACTTC. This sequence encodes CASNPGGRNDEQYF. The whole variable domain, filled in from reference TRBV28 and TRBJ2-7, reads DVKVTQSSRYLVKRTGEKVFLECVQDMDHENMFWYRQDPGLGLRLIYFSYDVKMKEKGDIPEGYSVSREKKERFSLILESASTNQTSMYLCASNPGGRNDEQYFGPGTRLTVT.

The genes are TRBV18 and TRBJ1-1; possibly TRBD1 for D (5 bases). V was shortened by 5 bases and J by 1 base, with 11 bases between the two germline ends. Per germline, CDR1 KGHSH and CDR2 LQKENI. CDR3 length: 14 residues. CDR3 nucleotide sequence: TGTGCCAGCTCAGAGTCGACAGCGAACACTGAAGCTTTCTTT. Translated, it gives CASSESTANTEAFF.